This is a list of T cell receptor beta chains from one sample in a study of CD8 T cells in Susac syndrome. TCRdb passed the immunoSEQ multiplex PCR reads through MiXCR, listing each CDR3 protein once. The table records about 110,000 distinct CDR3 sequences, 90% to 98% of them present only once. Sequenced material: CD4+ T cells from PBMCs. Receptors originate from a human donor in good health. Each CDR3 is given without its conserved first and last residue.

J,V,CDR3
TRBJ2-5,TRBV7-2,ASSPGATTQETQY
TRBJ2-3,TRBV10-3,AISDNTRGSTDTQY
TRBJ1-6,TRBV18,ASSPAGENSPLH
TRBJ1-4,TRBV20-1,SAPHTYEKLF
TRBJ1-2,TRBV7-9,ASSTPDRDHGYT
TRBJ2-2,TRBV3-1,ASSQEVKAGVTGELF
TRBJ2-7,TRBV3-1,ASSLLGQGISYEQY
TRBJ2-2,TRBV7-2,ASRLSGGHTGELF
TRBJ2-5,TRBV30,AWRASGETQY
TRBJ2-6,TRBV29-1,SVGTGNSGANVLT
TRBJ2-1,TRBV24-1,ATSDQGGRPNNEQF
TRBJ2-5,TRBV9,ASSVGSGRETQY
TRBJ2-5,TRBV24-1,ATSNGGKETQY
TRBJ1-2,TRBV2,ASSERTYGGYT
TRBJ2-5,TRBV2,ASRQPGQGGETQY
TRBJ2-2,TRBV5-1,ASKYRENTGELF
TRBJ2-6,TRBV4-2,ASSHPQGIVANVLT
TRBJ2-1,TRBV24-1,ATRSGQSSYNEQF
TRBJ2-2,TRBV30,AWRRSSNTGELF
TRBJ2-2,TRBV20-1,SARRDRNTGELF
TRBJ2-5,TRBV5-1,ASSRLAEQETQY
TRBJ1-1,TRBV6-1,ASSQQGFETF
TRBJ2-2,TRBV29-1,SVGREVGELF
TRBJ2-7,TRBV7-2,ASSWDSPYEQY
TRBJ2-7,TRBV7-2,ASSLRASGSSEQY